This T cell receptor beta chain comes out of a study of post-analysis software for immune sequencing data. Study summary: Included among the disease courses, which were recorded for the cohort, were relapsing-remitting, secondary progressive and progressive-relapsing multiple sclerosis.

Points from the study as a whole: The five TRBV segments detected at higher frequency in patients than in controls included TRBV5-6, TRBV5-1 and TRBV20-1. Co-batched samples clustered tightly together by F measure.

Presence of unique molecular identifiers characterized the TCR beta cDNA libraries. Between roughly 1 and 10 million T cells gave rise to some 490,000 cDNA molecules. TCRdb itself ran the PCR reads through MiXCR, one entry per CDR3 protein. The sample includes 700,000 to 900,000 distinct CDR3 sequences, just over 45% of them seen just once. Note on this clonotype: Its matching antigen is unknown.

This CDR3 is 13 amino acids long. With 6 bases removed from V and 5 bases from J, the gap between germline ends came to 13 bases. Germline lookup yields CDR1 ENHRY and CDR2 SYGVKD. Sequenced sample: blood. The clonotype was recovered from a girl between 10 and 17 years old with multiple sclerosis. The gene calls are TRBV10-3 and TRBJ1-2, with no clear D. The CDR3 reads CAIRDRIGYGYTF. In DNA, the CDR3 is TGTGCCATCAGGGATCGAATAGGGTATGGCTACACCTTC.